This TCR beta chain was captured by sequencing in a study of blood T cell repertoires in COVID-19. TCRdb keeps only in-frame clones here, not all; method: immunoSEQ multiplex PCR. This repertoire shows almost 90,000 clones, around 91% found once; its top ten account for approximately 7%. Seattle patients were enrolled while actively infected and followed longitudinally. The V gene's germline CDR1 is SGHAT and CDR2 FQNNGV. This CDR3 spans 20 amino acids. Trimming removed 0 bases at V and 4 bases at J, with 26 bases between. The genes are TRBV11-2 and TRBJ2-3; D perhaps matches TRBD1 (6 bases). Sequenced material: peripheral blood. This TCR was recovered from a man aged 18 to 30 with COVID-19, enrolled during active disease. Written as DNA, the CDR3 is TGTGCCAGCAGCTTAGATTGGGGGCGGCGGCAGGCCATCTGGGCAGATACGCAGTATTTT. This translates into CASSLDWGRRQAIWADTQYF. The whole variable domain, filled in from reference TRBV11-2 and TRBJ2-3, reads EAGVAQSPRYKIIEKRQSVAFWCNPISGHATLYWYQQILGQGPKLLIQFQNNGVVDDSQLPKDRFSAERLKGVDSTLKIQPAKLEDSAVYLCASSLDWGRRQAIWADTQYFGPGTRLTVL.